This T cell receptor beta chain was profiled in a study of prognosis after radiotherapy for stage I lung cancer. About the research overall: In the span from 2018 to early 2019, stage I non-small cell lung cancer patients were enrolled. Patients were 13 men and a handful of women aged roughly 53 to 95, median 74.5 years.

General study results and limits: Patients who developed distant metastases had lower Shannon entropy after stereotactic body radiation therapy.

CDR3 of TCR beta was amplified from genomic DNA via a two-round multiplex PCR. For every TRBV and TRBJ gene, a specific primer was used in first-round PCR. One entry per CDR3 protein, called by TCRdb with MiXCR from the multiplex PCR reads. The repertoire consists of fewer than 50,000 distinct CDR3 sequences, with around 22% occurring once and the leading ten covering 20% to 30%. A few counts support this clonotype. Its antigen is as yet unknown. A read error is the likely source, as a far larger clone sits one nucleotide away. This specimen was PBMCs, taken before or after stereotactic body radiation therapy (not recorded which). The clonotype comes from a donor at least 50 years old with non-small cell lung cancer.

The CDR3, as DNA: TGTGCCAGCAGTTACTCCGACTCGAGAGGGCTGCTTTTT. It encodes CASSYSDSRGLLF. The chain carries TRBV6-5 and TRBJ2-2; D perhaps matches TRBD2 (5 bases). The CDR3 has 13 residues. In germline, CDR1 is MNHEY, CDR2 SVGAGI.